Given below is one T cell receptor (beta chain) in context. The antigen remains unidentified. This specimen comes from a study of T cell responses to AZD1222 COVID-19 vaccine. Assay used: immunoSEQ multiplex PCR; TCRdb lists only in-frame clones, some missing. Among tens of thousands of clones, about 83% were seen once, and the ten largest hold 11%. General observations from the study: Nearly half of spike-specific TCRs reportedly target unmutated variant regions.

V trimming: 2 bases; J trimming: 2 bases; junction bases outside the gene matches: 6. CDR3 size: 17 residues. Germline CDR1 is SGHVS and CDR2 is FQNEAQ. This rearrangement joins TRBV7-8 to TRBJ1-6; TRBD1 matches 7 bases. This sequence originates from an adult who received the AZD1222 COVID-19 vaccine. Sequences were derived from peripheral blood, sampled 28 days after the second AZD1222 dose. CDR3 region: CASSLQGVTTYNSPLHF. In DNA form, the CDR3 reads TGTGCCAGCAGCTTACAGGGGGTAACGACCTATAATTCACCCCTCCACTTT.